This passage covers 4 T cell receptor beta chains from one sample sequenced in a study of shared clonotypes between healthy human individuals. The repertoire was sequenced with immunoSEQ multiplex PCR; TCRdb's copy has only in-frame clones and lacks some. The sample has 2 million to 3 million clones; roughly 92% are singletons. Sequencing was done on a sample of naive CD4+ T cells sorted from blood. Subset meaning: CD45RA+ positively selected. The receptors derive from a man in his late teens or twenties in good health.

The rearrangement links TRBV30 to TRBJ1-2, with a weak D call TRBD1 (5 bases). V lost 4 bases to trimming and J lost 9 bases, with 15 bases between them. This CDR3 is built from 12 residues. The germline CDR1 and CDR2 sequences are GTSNPN and SVGIG (reference sequence). The CDR3 region has the DNA TGTGCCTGGACTGTGAACCCAGGGAGCTACACCTTC. It yields the protein CAWTVNPGSYTF.

The chain joins TRBV11-2 to TRBJ2-7, with a tentative D call TRBD2 (5 bases). This CDR3 comprises 14 residues. CDR1 and CDR2 (germline): SGHAT, FQNNGV. V lost 1 base and J 2 bases, leaving 9 bases between the germline ends. The CDR3 nucleotides are TGTGCCAGCAGCTTAGGTGAGGGAACCTACGAGCAGTACTTC. This encodes CASSLGEGTYEQYF.

About this clone: Other DNA sequences of this sample code for an identical CDR3. This chain links TRBV5-1 with TRBJ2-3; no definite D call. The V end lost 4 bases, the J end lost 2 bases, and 11 bases lay between the germline ends. The length of the CDR3 is 14 residues. Per germline, CDR1 SGHRS and CDR2 YFSETQ. Here the CDR3 DNA reads TGCGCCAGCAGCCTTACCGGAAACACAGATACGCAGTATTTT. It is translated as CASSLTGNTDTQYF.

This sequence joins TRBV30 and TRBJ1-4, with 7 bases lining up with TRBD1. V shed 5 bases, J shed 5 bases, and the junction held 20 bases outside the gene matches. CDR1 GTSNPN and CDR2 SVGIG come from the germline V gene (reference sequence). The CDR3 totals 18 residues. CDR3 sequence: CAWGGFSWAGQRNEKLFF. DNA of the CDR3: TGTGCCTGGGGTGGGTTCTCTTGGGCGGGACAGCGGAATGAAAAACTGTTTTTT.